The clone carrying this TCR beta chain has more than one count but fewer than ten. Its matching antigen is unknown. Quantitative molecular-barcoded 5'-RACE generated the TCR beta libraries. Each CDR3 protein is one row after TCRdb ran MiXCR on the 5' RACE reads. In the table there are some 250,000 distinct CDR3 sequences, more than 20% of which are singletons. The data belong to a study of CD8 T cells in ankylosing spondylitis. General study findings and limits: Reportedly, matched ankylosing spondylitis synovial fluid was significantly enriched for disease-linked clones. Researchers report that disease-linked clones proved CD8+ and relatively rare in peripheral blood. Blood of patients with ankylosing spondylitis appeared to be characterized by a TCR beta motif of about 8 highly homologous variants.

This CDR3 spans 16 amino acids. Trimming stripped 4 bases from V and 4 bases from J, with 20 bases between. From germline, CDR1 is SGDLS and CDR2 YYNGEE. This clonotype originated in a male donor with ankylosing spondylitis or in good health (not recorded which). The chain uses TRBV9 and TRBJ1-1; D possibly corresponds to TRBD1 (6 bases). Sequenced: blood, either unsorted or a sorted T cell fraction (not recorded which). The CDR3 reads CASSPVGHGVGTEAFF. The CDR3 coding sequence is TGTGCCAGCAGCCCTGTGGGACACGGTGTAGGCACTGAAGCTTTCTTT.